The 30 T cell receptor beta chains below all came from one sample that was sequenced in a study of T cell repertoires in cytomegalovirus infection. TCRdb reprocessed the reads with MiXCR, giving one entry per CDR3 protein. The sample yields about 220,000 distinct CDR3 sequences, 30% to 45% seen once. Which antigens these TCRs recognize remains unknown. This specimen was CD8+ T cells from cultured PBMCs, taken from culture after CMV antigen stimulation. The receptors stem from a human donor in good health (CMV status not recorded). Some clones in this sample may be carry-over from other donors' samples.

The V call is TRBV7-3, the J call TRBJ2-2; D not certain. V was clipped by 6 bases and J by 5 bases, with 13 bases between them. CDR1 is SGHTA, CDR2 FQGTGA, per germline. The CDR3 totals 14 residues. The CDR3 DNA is TGTGCCAGCAGTCCTCTAGTGTCGACCGGGGAGCTGTTTTTT. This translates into CASSPLVSTGELFF.

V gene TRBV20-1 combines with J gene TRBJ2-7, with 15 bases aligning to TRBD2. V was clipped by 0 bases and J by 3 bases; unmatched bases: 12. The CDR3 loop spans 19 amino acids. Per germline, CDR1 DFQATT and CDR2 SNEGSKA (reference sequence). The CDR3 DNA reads TGCAGTGCTAGAGATTTAGGGACTAGCGGGAGGTCATCCTACTACGAGCAGTACTTC. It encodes CSARDLGTSGRSSYYEQYF.

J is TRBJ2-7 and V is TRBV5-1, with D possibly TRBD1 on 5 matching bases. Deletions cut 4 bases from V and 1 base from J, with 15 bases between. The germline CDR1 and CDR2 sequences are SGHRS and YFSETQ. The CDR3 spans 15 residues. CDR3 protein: CASSPGIQSSYEQYF. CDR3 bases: TGCGCCAGCAGCCCAGGGATTCAATCTTCCTACGAGCAGTACTTC.

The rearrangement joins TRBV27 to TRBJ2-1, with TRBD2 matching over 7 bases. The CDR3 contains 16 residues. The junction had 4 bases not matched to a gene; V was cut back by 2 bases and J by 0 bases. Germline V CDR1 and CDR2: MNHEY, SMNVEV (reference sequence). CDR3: CASSLASGASYNEQFF. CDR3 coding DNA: TGTGCCAGCAGTTTAGCGAGCGGGGCCTCCTACAATGAGCAGTTCTTC.

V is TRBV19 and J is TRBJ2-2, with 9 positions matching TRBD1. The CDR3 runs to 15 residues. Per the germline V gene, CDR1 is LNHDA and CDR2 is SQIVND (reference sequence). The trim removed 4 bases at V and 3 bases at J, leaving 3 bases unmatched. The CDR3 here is CASSTRDRDTGELFF. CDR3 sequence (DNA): TGTGCCAGTAGTACCAGGGACAGGGACACCGGGGAGCTGTTTTTT.

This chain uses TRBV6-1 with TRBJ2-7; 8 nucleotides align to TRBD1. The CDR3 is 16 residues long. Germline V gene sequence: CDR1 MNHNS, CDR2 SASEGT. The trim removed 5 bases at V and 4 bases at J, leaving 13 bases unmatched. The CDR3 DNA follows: TGTGCCAGCAGTCCTCGGACAGGGAGGAGGTCGTACGAGCAGTACTTC. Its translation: CASSPRTGRRSYEQYF.

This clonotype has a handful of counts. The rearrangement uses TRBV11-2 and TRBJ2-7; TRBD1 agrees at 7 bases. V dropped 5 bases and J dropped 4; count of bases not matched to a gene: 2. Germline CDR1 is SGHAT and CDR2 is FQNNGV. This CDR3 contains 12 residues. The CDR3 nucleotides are TGTGCCAGCAGCCGCAGGGGGTACGAGCAGTACTTC. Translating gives CASSRRGYEQYF.

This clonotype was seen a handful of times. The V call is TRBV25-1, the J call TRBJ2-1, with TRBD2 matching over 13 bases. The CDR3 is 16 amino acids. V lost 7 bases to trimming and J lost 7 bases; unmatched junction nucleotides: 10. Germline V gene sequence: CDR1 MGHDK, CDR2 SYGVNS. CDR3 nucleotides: TGTGCCAGCACTGATTGTCCGGGACTAGCGGGGAATGAGCAGTTCTTC. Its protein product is CASTDCPGLAGNEQFF.

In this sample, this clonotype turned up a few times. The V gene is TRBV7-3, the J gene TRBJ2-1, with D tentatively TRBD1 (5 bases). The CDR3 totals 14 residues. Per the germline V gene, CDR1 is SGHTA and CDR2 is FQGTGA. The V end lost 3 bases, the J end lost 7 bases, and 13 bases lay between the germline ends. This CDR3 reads CASSLRQGGNEQFF. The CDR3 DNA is TGTGCCAGCAGCTTGCGCCAGGGCGGTAATGAGCAGTTCTTC.

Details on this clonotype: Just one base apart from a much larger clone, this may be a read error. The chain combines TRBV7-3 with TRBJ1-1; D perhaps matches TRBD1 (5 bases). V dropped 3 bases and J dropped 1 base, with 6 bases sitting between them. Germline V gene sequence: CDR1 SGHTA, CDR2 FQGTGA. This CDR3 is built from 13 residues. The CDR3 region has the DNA TGTGCCAGCAGCTTGGACAAGAACACTGAAGCTTTCTTT. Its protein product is CASSLDKNTEAFF. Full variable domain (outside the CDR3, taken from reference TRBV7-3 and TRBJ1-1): GAGVSQTPSNKVTEKGKYVELRCDPISGHTALYWYRQSLGQGPEFLIYFQGTGAADDSGLPNDRFFAVRPEGSVSTLKIQRTERGDSAVYLCASSLDKNTEAFFGQGTRLTVV.

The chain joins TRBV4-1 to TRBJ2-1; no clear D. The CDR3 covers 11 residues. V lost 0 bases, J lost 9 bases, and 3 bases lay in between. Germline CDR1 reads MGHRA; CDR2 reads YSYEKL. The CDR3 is CASSQDVEQFF. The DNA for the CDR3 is TGCGCCAGCAGCCAAGATGTTGAGCAGTTCTTC.

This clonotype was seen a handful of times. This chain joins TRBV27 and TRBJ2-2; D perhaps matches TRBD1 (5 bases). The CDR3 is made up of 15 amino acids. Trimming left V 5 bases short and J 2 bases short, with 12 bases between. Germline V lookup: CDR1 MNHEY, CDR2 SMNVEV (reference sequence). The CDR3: CASSPTGPNTGELFF. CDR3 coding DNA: TGTGCCAGCAGTCCTACAGGCCCTAACACCGGGGAGCTGTTTTTT.

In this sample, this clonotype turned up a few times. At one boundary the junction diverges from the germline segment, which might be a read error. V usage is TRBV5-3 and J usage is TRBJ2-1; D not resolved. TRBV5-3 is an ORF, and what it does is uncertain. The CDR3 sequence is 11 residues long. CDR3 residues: CASSLQNEQFF. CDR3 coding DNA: TGTGCCAGCAGCTTGCAAAATGAGCAGTTCTTC.

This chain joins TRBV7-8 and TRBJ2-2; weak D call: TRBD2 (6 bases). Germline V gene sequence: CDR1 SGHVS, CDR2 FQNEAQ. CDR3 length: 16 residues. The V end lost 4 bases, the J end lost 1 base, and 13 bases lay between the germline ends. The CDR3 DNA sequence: TGTGCCAGCAGCTCAACCCTGGGACTGAACACCGGGGAGCTGTTTTTT. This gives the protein CASSSTLGLNTGELFF.

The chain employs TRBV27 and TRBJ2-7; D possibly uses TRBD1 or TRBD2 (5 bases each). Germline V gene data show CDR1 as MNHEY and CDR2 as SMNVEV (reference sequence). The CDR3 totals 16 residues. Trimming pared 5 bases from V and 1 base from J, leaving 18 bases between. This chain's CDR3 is CASSGRGRDGSYEQYF. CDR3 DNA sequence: TGTGCCAGCAGTGGGCGAGGCCGGGACGGATCCTACGAGCAGTACTTC.

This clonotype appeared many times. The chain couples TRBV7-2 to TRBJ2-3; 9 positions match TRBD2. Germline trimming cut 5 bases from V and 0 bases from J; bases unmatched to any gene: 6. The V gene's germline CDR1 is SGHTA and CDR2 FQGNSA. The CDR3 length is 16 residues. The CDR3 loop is CASSPGLAFSTDTQYF. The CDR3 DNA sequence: TGTGCCAGCAGCCCCGGACTAGCGTTTAGCACAGATACGCAGTATTTT.

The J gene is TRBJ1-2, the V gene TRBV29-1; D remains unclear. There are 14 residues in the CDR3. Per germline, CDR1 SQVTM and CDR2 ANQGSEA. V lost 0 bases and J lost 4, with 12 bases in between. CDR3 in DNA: TGCAGCGTTGAAGACGCAGGTAGGACCTATGGCTACACCTTC. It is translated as CSVEDAGRTYGYTF. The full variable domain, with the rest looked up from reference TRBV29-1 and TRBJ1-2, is SAVISQKPSRDICQRGTSLTIQCQVDSQVTMMFWYRQQPGQSLTLIATANQGSEATYESGFVIDKFPISRPNLTFSTLTVSNMSPEDSSIYLCSVEDAGRTYGYTFGSGTRLTVV.

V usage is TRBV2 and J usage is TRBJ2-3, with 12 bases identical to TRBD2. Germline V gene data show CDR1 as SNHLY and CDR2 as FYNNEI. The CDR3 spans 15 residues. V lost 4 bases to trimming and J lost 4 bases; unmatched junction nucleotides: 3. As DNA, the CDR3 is TGTGCCAGCAGTGTACTAGCGGGAGGCGCAGATACGCAGTATTTT. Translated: CASSVLAGGADTQYF.

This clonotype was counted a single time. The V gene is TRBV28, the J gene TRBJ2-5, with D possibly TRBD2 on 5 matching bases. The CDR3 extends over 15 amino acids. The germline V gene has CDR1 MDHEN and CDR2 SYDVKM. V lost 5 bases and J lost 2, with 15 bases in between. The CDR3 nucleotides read TGTGCCAGCAGTCTGGAGGTGGGGATACAAGAGACCCAGTACTTC. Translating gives CASSLEVGIQETQYF.

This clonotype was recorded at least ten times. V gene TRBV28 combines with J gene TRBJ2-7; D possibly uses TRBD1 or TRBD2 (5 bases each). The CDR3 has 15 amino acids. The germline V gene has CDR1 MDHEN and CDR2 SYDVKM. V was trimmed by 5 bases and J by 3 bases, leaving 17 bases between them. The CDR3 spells CASSLRSGTGYEQYF. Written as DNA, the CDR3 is TGTGCCAGCAGTCTACGTTCCGGGACGGGCTACGAGCAGTACTTC.

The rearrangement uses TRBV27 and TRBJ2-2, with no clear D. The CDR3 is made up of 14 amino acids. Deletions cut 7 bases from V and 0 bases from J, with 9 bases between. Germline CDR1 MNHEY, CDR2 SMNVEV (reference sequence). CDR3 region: CASTAIPNTGELFF. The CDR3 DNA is TGTGCCAGCACCGCAATCCCGAACACCGGGGAGCTGTTTTTT.

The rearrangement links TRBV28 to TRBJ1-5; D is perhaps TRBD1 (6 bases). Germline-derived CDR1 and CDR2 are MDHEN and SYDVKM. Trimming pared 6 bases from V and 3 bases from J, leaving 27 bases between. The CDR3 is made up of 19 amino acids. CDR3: CASSNISFRRGGYNQPQHF. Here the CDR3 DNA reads TGTGCCAGCAGCAATATCTCGTTTCGGAGAGGGGGATACAATCAGCCCCAGCATTTT.

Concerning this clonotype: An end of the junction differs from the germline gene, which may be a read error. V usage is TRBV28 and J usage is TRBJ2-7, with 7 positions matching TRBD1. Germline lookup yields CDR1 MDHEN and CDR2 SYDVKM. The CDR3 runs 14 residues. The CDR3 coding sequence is TGTGCCAGCAGACCGACAGGGACCTCCTACGAGCAGCACTTC. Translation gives CASRPTGTSYEQHF.

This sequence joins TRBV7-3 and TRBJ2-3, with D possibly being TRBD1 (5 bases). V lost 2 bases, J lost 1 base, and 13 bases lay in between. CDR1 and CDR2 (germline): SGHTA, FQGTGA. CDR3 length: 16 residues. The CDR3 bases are TGTGCCAGCAGCTTAGGCAGGGCCCTCGGCACAGATACGCAGTATTTT. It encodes CASSLGRALGTDTQYF.

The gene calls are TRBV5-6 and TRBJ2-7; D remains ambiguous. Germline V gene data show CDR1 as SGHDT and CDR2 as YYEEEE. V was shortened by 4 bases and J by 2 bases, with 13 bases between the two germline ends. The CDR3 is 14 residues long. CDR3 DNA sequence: TGTGCCAGCAGCAGTACAGATACCACCTACGAGCAGTACTTC. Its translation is CASSSTDTTYEQYF.

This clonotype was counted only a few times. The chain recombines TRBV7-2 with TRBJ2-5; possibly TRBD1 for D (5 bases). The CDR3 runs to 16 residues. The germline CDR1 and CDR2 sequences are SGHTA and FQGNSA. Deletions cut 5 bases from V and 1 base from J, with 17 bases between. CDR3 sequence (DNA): TGTGCCAGCAGCCCAACTCTCGGCAGGGCCCAAGAGACCCAGTACTTC. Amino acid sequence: CASSPTLGRAQETQYF. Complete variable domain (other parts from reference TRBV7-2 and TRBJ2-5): GAGVSQSPSNKVTEKGKDVELRCDPISGHTALYWYRQSLGQGLEFLIYFQGNSAPDKSGLPSDRFSAERTGGSVSTLTIQRTQQEDSAVYLCASSPTLGRAQETQYFGPGTRLLVL.

The CDR3 nucleotides are TGTGCCAGACTAGCTGCGGGGGAGCTGTTTTTT. Translated: CARLAAGELFF. This chain connects TRBV2 to TRBJ2-2; tentative D call: TRBD2 (6 bases). V was trimmed by 9 bases and J by 8 bases, leaving 10 bases between them. Germline loops: CDR1 SNHLY, CDR2 FYNNEI. The CDR3 has 11 amino acids.

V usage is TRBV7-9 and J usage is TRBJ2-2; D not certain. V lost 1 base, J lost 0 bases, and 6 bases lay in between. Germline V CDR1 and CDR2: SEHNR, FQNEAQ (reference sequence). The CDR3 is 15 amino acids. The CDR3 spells CASSLGVSNTGELFF. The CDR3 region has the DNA TGTGCCAGCAGCTTAGGCGTGTCGAACACCGGGGAGCTGTTTTTT.

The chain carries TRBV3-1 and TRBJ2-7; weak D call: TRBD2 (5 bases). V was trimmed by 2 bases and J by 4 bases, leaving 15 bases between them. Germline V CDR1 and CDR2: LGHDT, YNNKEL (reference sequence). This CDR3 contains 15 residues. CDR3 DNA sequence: TGTGCCAGCAGCCAACCGGGGAGCTATCCATACGAGCAGTACTTC. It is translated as CASSQPGSYPYEQYF.

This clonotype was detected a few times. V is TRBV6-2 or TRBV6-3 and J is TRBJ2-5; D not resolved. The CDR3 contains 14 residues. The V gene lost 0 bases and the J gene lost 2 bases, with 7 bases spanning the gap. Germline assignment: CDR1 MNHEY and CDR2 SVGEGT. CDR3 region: CASSYSAVQETQYF. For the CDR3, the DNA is TGTGCCAGCAGTTACTCTGCGGTACAAGAGACCCAGTACTTC.